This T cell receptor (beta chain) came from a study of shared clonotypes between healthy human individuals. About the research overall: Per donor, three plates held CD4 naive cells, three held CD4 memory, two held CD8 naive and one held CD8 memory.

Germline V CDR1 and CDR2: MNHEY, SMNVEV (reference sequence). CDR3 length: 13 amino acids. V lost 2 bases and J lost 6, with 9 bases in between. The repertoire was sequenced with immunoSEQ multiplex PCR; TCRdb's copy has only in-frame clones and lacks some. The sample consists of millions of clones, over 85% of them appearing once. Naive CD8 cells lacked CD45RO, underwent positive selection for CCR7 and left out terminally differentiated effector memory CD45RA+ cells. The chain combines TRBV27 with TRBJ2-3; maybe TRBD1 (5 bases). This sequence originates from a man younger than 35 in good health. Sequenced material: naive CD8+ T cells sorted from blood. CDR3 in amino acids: CASSLIRGDTQYF. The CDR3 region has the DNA TGTGCCAGCAGTTTAATTAGGGGTGATACGCAGTATTTT.